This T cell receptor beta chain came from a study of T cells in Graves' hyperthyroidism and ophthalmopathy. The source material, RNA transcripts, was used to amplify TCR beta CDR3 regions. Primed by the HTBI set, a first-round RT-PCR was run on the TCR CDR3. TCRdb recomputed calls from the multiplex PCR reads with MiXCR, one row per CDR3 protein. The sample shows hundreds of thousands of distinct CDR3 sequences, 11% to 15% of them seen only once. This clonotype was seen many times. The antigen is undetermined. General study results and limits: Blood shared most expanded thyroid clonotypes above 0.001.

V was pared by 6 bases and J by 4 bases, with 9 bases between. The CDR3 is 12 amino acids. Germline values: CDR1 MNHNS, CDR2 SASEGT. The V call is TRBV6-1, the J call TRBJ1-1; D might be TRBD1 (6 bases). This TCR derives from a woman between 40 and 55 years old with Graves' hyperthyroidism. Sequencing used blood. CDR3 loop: CASRGQSTEAFF. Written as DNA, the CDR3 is TGTGCCAGCAGAGGACAGTCCACTGAAGCTTTCTTT.